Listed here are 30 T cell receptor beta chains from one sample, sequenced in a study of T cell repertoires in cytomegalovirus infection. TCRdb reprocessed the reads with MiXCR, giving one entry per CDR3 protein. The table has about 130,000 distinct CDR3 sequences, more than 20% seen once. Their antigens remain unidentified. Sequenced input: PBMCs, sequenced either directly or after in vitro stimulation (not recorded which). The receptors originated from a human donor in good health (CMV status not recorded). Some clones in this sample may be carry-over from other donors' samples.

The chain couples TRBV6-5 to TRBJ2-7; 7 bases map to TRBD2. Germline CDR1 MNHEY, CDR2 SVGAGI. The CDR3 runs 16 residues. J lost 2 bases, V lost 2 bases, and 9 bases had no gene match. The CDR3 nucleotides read TGTGCCAGCAGTTACCGTGGAGGGAGGGCTACCTACGAGCAGTACTTC. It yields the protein CASSYRGGRATYEQYF.

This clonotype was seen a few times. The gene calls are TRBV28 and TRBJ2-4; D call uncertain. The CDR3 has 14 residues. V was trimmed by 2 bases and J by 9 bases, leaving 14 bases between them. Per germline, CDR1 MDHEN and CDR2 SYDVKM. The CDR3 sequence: CASSLHAALGIQYF. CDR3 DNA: TGTGCCAGCAGTTTACATGCAGCCCTCGGCATTCAGTACTTC.

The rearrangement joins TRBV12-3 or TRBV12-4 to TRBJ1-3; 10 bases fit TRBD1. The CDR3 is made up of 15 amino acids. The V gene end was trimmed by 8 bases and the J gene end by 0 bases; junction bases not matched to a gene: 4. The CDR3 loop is CASRGQGGSGNTIYF. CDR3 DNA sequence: TGTGCCAGCCGAGGACAGGGGGGCTCTGGAAACACCATATATTTT.

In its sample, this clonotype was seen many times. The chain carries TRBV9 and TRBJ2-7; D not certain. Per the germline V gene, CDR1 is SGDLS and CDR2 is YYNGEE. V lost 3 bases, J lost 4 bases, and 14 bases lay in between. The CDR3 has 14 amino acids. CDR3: CASSANRAGYEQYF. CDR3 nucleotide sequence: TGTGCCAGCAGCGCCAACCGGGCTGGGTACGAGCAGTACTTC. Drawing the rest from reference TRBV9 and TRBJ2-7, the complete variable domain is DSGVTQTPKHLITATGQRVTLRCSPRSGDLSVYWYQQSLDQGLQFLIQYYNGEERAKGNILERFSAQQFPDLHSELNLSSLELGDSALYFCASSANRAGYEQYFGPGTRLTVT.

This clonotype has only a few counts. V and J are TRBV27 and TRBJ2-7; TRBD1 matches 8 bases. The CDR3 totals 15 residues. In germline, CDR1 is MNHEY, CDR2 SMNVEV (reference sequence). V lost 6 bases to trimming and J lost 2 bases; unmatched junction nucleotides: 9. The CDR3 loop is CASSPGQARAYEQYF. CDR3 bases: TGTGCCAGCAGCCCGGGACAGGCCAGGGCCTACGAGCAGTACTTC.

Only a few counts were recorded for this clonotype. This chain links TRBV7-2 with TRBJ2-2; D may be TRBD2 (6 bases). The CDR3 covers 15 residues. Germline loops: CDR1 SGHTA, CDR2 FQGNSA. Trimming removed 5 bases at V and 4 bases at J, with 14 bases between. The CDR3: CASSPSLASTGELFF. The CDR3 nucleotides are TGTGCCAGCAGCCCTAGTCTAGCGAGCACCGGGGAGCTGTTTTTT.

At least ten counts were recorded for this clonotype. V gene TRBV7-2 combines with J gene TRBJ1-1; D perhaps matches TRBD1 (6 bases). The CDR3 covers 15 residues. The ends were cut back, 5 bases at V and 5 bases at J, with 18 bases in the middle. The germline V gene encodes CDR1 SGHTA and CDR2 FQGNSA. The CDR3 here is CASSPPERGGTEAFF. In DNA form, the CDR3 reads TGTGCCAGCAGCCCTCCTGAGAGAGGGGGAACTGAAGCTTTCTTT. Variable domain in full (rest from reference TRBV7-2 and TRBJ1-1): GAGVSQSPSNKVTEKGKDVELRCDPISGHTALYWYRQSLGQGLEFLIYFQGNSAPDKSGLPSDRFSAERTGGSVSTLTIQRTQQEDSAVYLCASSPPERGGTEAFFGQGTRLTVV.

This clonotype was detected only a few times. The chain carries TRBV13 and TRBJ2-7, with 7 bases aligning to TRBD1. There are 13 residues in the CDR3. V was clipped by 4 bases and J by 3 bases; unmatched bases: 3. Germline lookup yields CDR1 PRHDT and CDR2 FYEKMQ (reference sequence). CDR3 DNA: TGTGCCAGCAGCTCGAGGGGGCTCTACGAGCAGTACTTC. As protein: CASSSRGLYEQYF.

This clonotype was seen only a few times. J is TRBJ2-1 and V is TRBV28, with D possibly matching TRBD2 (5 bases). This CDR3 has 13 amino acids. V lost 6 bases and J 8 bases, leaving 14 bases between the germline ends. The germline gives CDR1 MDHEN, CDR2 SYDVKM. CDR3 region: CASSPPGWDEQFF. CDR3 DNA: TGTGCCAGCAGCCCTCCGGGATGGGATGAGCAGTTCTTC.

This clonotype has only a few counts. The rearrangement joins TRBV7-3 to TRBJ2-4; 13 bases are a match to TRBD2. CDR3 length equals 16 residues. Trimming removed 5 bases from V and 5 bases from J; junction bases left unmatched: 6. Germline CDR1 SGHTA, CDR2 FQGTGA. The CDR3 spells CASSLGLAGVQNIQYF. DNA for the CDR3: TGTGCCAGCAGCCTCGGACTAGCGGGAGTCCAAAACATTCAGTACTTC.

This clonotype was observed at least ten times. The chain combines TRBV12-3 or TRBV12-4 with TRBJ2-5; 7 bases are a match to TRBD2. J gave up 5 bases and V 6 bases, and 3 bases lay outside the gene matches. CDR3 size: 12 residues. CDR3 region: CASRGGGETQYF. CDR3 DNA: TGTGCCAGCAGGGGGGGAGGGGAGACCCAGTACTTC.

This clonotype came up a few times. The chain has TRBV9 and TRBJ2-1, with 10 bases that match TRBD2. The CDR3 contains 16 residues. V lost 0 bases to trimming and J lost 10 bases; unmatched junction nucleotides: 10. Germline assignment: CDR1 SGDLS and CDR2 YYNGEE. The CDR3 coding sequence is TGTGCCAGCAGCGTAGGTGATAGCGGGAGGTCGGGAGAGCAGTTCTTC. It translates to CASSVGDSGRSGEQFF.

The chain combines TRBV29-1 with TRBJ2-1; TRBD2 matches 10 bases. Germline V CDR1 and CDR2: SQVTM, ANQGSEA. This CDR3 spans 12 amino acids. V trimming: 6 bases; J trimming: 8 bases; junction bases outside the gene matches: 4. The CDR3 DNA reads TGCAGCGTCGGACTAGCGGTATATGAGCAGTTCTTC. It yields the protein CSVGLAVYEQFF.

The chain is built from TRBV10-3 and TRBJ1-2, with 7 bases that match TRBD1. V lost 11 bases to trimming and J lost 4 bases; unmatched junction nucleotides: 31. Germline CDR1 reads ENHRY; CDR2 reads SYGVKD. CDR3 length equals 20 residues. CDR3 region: CAVALPASDTNSQGVYGYTF. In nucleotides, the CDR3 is TGTGCCGTCGCTCTACCGGCGTCGGACACAAATTCTCAGGGGGTCTATGGCTACACCTTC.

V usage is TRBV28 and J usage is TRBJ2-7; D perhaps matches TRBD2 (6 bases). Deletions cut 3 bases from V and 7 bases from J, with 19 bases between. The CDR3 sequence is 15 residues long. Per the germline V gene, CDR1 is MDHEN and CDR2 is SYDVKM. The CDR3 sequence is CASSLLDPFGGEQYF. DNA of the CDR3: TGTGCCAGCAGTTTGCTCGACCCGTTTGGGGGGGAGCAGTACTTC. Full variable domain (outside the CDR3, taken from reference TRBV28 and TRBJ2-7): DVKVTQSSRYLVKRTGEKVFLECVQDMDHENMFWYRQDPGLGLRLIYFSYDVKMKEKGDIPEGYSVSREKKERFSLILESASTNQTSMYLCASSLLDPFGGEQYFGPGTRLTVT.

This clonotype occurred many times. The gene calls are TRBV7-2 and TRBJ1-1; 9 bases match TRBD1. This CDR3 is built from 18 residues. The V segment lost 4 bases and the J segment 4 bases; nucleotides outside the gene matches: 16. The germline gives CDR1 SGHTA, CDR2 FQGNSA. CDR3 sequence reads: CASSYTGGLGLDSTEAFF. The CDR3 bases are TGTGCCAGCAGCTATACAGGGGGCTTAGGCCTGGATTCCACTGAAGCTTTCTTT. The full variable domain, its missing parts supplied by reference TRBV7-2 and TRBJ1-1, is GAGVSQSPSNKVTEKGKDVELRCDPISGHTALYWYRQSLGQGLEFLIYFQGNSAPDKSGLPSDRFSAERTGGSVSTLTIQRTQQEDSAVYLCASSYTGGLGLDSTEAFFGQGTRLTVV.

The CDR3 sequence: CASSRGLAGEETQYF. Here the CDR3 DNA reads TGTGCCAGCAGCCGTGGACTAGCGGGAGAAGAGACCCAGTACTTC. The gene calls are TRBV7-2 and TRBJ2-5, with 13 bases lining up with TRBD2. The CDR3 is 15 residues long. Germline CDR1 reads SGHTA; CDR2 reads FQGNSA. V lost 5 bases to trimming and J lost 3 bases; unmatched junction nucleotides: 3. Full variable domain (outside the CDR3, taken from reference TRBV7-2 and TRBJ2-5): GAGVSQSPSNKVTEKGKDVELRCDPISGHTALYWYRQSLGQGLEFLIYFQGNSAPDKSGLPSDRFSAERTGGSVSTLTIQRTQQEDSAVYLCASSRGLAGEETQYFGPGTRLLVL.

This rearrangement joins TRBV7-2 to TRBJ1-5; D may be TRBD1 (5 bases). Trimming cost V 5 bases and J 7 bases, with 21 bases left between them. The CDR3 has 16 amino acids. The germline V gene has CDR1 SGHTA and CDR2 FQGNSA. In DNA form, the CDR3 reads TGTGCCAGCAGCCGCAACGCACCGGGACGTAGGCAGCCCCAGCATTTT. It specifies CASSRNAPGRRQPQHF.

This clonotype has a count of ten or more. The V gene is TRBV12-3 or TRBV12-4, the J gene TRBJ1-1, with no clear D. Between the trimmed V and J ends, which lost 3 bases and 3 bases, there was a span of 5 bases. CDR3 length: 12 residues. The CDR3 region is CASSFGDTEAFF. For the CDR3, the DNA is TGTGCCAGCAGTTTTGGGGACACTGAAGCTTTCTTT.

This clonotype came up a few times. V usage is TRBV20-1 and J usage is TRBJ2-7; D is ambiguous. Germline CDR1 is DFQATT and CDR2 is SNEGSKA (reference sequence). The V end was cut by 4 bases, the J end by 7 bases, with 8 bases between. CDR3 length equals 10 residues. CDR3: CSAMAVEQYF. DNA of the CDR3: TGCAGTGCTATGGCGGTGGAGCAGTACTTC.

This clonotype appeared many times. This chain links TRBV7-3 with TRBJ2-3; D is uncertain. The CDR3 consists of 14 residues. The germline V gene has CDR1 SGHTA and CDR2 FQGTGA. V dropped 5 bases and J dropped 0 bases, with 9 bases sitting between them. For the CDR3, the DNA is TGTGCCAGCAGCCAAGACTCCAGCACAGATACGCAGTATTTT. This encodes CASSQDSSTDTQYF.

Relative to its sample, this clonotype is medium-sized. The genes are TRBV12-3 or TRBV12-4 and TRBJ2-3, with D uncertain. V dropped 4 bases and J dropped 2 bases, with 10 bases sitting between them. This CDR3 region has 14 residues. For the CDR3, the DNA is TGTGCCAGCAGTTGGGCCGCTAACACAGATACGCAGTATTTT. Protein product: CASSWAANTDTQYF.

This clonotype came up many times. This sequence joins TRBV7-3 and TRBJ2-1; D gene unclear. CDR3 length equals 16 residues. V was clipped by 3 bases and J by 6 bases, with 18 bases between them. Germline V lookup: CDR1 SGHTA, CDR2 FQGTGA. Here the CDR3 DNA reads TGTGCCAGCAGCTTTGGCACTTCCAAGAATAGCAATGAGCAGTTCTTC. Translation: CASSFGTSKNSNEQFF.

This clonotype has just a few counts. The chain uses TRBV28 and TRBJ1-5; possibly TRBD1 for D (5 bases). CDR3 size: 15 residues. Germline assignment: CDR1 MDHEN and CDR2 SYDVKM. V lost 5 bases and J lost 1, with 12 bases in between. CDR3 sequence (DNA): TGTGCCAGCAGTCTCAGGGTTTTGAGCAATCAGCCCCAGCATTTT. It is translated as CASSLRVLSNQPQHF.

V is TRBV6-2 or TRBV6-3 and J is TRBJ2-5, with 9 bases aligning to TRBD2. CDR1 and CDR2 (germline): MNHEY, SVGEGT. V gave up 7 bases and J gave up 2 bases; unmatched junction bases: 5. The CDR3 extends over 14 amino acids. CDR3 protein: CASKRLAAQETQYF. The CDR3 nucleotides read TGTGCCAGCAAACGACTAGCGGCGCAAGAGACCCAGTACTTC.

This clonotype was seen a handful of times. The CDR3 is CASSLLRGRGLETQYF. In nucleotides, the CDR3 is TGTGCCAGCAGCTTACTTCGGGGACGAGGTCTAGAGACCCAGTACTTC. The chain carries TRBV7-2 and TRBJ2-5, with D perhaps being TRBD1 or TRBD2 (5 bases each). Deletions cut 2 bases from V and 4 bases from J, with 17 bases between. Germline values: CDR1 SGHTA, CDR2 FQGNSA. The CDR3 runs to 16 residues.

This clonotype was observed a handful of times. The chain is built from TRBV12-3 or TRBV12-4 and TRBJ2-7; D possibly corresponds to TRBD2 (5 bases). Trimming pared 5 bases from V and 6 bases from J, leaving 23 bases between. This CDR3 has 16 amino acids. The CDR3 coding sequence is TGTGCCAGCAGTCGAAAACGTTGGACGCCGAGCGGCGAGCAGTACTTC. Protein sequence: CASSRKRWTPSGEQYF.

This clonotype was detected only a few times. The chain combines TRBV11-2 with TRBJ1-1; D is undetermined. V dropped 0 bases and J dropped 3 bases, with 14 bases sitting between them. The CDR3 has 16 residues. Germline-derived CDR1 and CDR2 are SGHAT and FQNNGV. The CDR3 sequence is CASSLEAAAVDTEAFF. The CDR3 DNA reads TGTGCCAGCAGCTTAGAAGCCGCGGCCGTGGACACTGAAGCTTTCTTT.

The CDR3 DNA is TGTGCCAGCAGACAAACTTCGCCGGGACTAGCGGGAGTATTGCGCGAGACCCAGTACTTC. This translates into CASRQTSPGLAGVLRETQYF. The chain links TRBV7-2 to TRBJ2-5; TRBD2 aligns across 14 bases. Germline assignment: CDR1 SGHTA and CDR2 FQGNSA. The CDR3 runs to 20 residues. After removal of 6 bases from V and 5 bases from J, the junction contained 20 bases not matched to a gene.

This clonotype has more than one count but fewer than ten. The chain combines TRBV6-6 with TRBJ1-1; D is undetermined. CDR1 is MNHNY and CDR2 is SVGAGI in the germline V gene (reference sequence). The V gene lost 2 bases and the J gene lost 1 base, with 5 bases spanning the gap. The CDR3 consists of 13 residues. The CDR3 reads CASSYAPNTEAFF. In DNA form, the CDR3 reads TGTGCCAGCAGTTACGCTCCGAACACTGAAGCTTTCTTT.